These 8 T cell receptor beta chains came from one sample sequenced in a study of T cell responses to AZD1222 COVID-19 vaccine. The assay was immunoSEQ multiplex PCR, and TCRdb's table has in-frame clones only and misses some. The table has about 110,000 clones, roughly 92% seen once. The sample here was peripheral blood, taken 28 days after the second AZD1222 dose. Receptors were obtained from an adult who received the AZD1222 COVID-19 vaccine.

This chain joins TRBV11-2 and TRBJ2-3; D tentatively fits TRBD1 or TRBD2 (6 bases each). The CDR3 extends over 19 amino acids. Germline-derived CDR1 and CDR2 are SGHAT and FQNNGV. V was shortened by 0 bases and J by 2 bases, with 21 bases between the two germline ends. The CDR3 sequence: CASSLDPRLRGVPTDTQYF. The CDR3 DNA reads as TGTGCCAGCAGCTTAGATCCGCGTTTGAGGGGGGTCCCCACAGATACGCAGTATTTT.

CDR3 sequence reads: CASSRVGGAKYF. CDR3 bases: TGTGCCAGCAGCCGAGTAGGGGGCGCGAAGTACTTC. This rearrangement joins TRBV5-6 to TRBJ2-7; 7 bases agree with TRBD1. The V gene end was trimmed by 4 bases and the J gene end by 11 bases; junction bases not matched to a gene: 9. The CDR3 sequence is 12 residues long. Germline V lookup: CDR1 SGHDT, CDR2 YYEEEE.

The chain joins TRBV5-1 to TRBJ1-4; D is undetermined. CDR3 length: 13 amino acids. Trimming stripped 4 bases from V and 4 bases from J, with 8 bases between. CDR1 SGHRS and CDR2 YFSETQ come from the germline V gene. In DNA form, the CDR3 reads TGCGCCAGCAGCGACGGATTTAATGAAAAACTGTTTTTT. This encodes CASSDGFNEKLFF.

This chain links TRBV2 with TRBJ1-2; 9 bases map to TRBD1. Germline V gives CDR1 SNHLY, CDR2 FYNNEI. CDR3 length: 15 residues. V lost 3 bases and J lost 1; bases outside the gene matches: 3. In nucleotides, the CDR3 is TGTGCCAGCAGTGATTCGGGACAGGGTAACTATGGCTACACCTTC. Protein product: CASSDSGQGNYGYTF.

The CDR3 reads CASSAGVSGNIQYF. The CDR3 bases are TGTGCCAGCAGCGCAGGGGTATCAGGGAACATTCAGTACTTC. The genes are TRBV14 and TRBJ2-4, with D possibly being TRBD1 (6 bases). This CDR3 has 14 amino acids. Germline CDR1 is SGHDN and CDR2 is FVKESK. V lost 5 bases and J lost 7, with 15 bases in between.

This clone was seen only a few times. The chain couples TRBV27 to TRBJ2-3; D unresolved. The CDR3 sequence is 14 residues long. The germline gives CDR1 MNHEY, CDR2 SMNVEV (reference sequence). V lost 5 bases and J lost 4, with 13 bases in between. CDR3 sequence: CASSPSTRPDTQYF. The CDR3 DNA is TGTGCCAGCAGTCCATCCACCCGCCCAGATACGCAGTATTTT.

The V gene is TRBV9, the J gene TRBJ2-7; D unclear. The CDR3 has 15 amino acids. V was cut by 0 bases and J by 3 bases, with 13 bases left in between. The germline V gene encodes CDR1 SGDLS and CDR2 YYNGEE. CDR3: CASSVAGQAVYEQYF. The CDR3 DNA follows: TGTGCCAGCAGCGTAGCTGGGCAGGCGGTCTACGAGCAGTACTTC.

In this sample, this clone turned up once. This chain uses TRBV3-1 (or the pseudogene TRBV3-2) with TRBJ2-7; D uncertain. This CDR3 contains 12 residues. Germline CDR1 and CDR2: LGHDT and YNNKEL (reference sequence). V dropped 4 bases and J dropped 1 base, with 5 bases sitting between them. The CDR3 nucleotides read TGTGCCAGCAGCCCAGGTTCCTACGAGCAGTACTTC. Amino acid sequence: CASSPGSYEQYF.